A single T cell receptor beta chain is shown here with its context. The clone's antigen remains unknown. No base quality values were provided; no much bigger clone lies one nucleotide off. The time point label, read with the paper, signifies: 24 weeks on oral tofacitinib. The treatment or condition label on this specimen signifies: oral pan-JAK inhibitor, 5-10 mg twice daily. From alopecia areata patients, peripheral blood was collected along with lesional scalp punch biopsies. PBMCs were isolated by density centrifugation and stained for CD3, CD4 and CD8, and CD4+ and CD8+ T cells were sorted on a FACSAria. These data come from a study of CD8+ T cells in alopecia areata (dated 2018 in TCRdb). Looking at the study overall: The treated patients took part in an open-label pilot trial in which moderate-to-severe alopecia areata was treated with oral tofacitinib at 5 to 10 mg twice daily. The study used high-throughput TCRbeta sequencing to examine T cell clonal expansion in alopecia areata, in both the C3H/HeJ mouse model and human patients. immunoSEQ multiplex PCR using 35 Vbeta forward primers and 13 Jbeta reverse primers was used to amplify TCRbeta CDR3 regions. Disease severity in treated patients was measured with the SALT score, which quantifies the percentage of affected scalp surface area. Patients on tofacitinib were biopsied at baseline and after 4 and 24 weeks of treatment, and several of the patients also had a later scalp biopsy. Scalp clonality was compared among normal scalp (n=4), patchy alopecia areata scalp (n=8), and alopecia totalis/universalis scalp (n=8). RNA came from the PAXgene miRNA kit for fixed scalp, the miRNeasy kit for PBMCs, and the RNeasy kit for mouse skin. Tofacitinib was administered for 6 to 18 months, and 6 months of follow-up off drug were then conducted to assess delayed response and recurrence. On the human side, TCRbeta sequencing was run on scalp tissue and on sorted CD4+ and CD8+ peripheral blood T cells from healthy controls and from alopecia areata patients with either patchy or totalis/universalis disease. The investigation overall reported the following: Compared with normal scalp, lesional scalp had higher clonality and more expanded CD8+ clones, particularly in alopecia totalis/universalis, a pattern that suggests antigenic drive. Resident alphabeta T cells in normal human skin are also sequenced, complicating scalp TCR repertoire analysis, unlike mouse skin dominated by gammadelta T cells. The treated cohort was small, with a single nonresponder, so links between baseline CD8+ expansion and response need larger studies. Tofacitinib significantly decreased scalp clonality and the number of expanded CD8+ clones among the top 100 scalp clones. During tofacitinib treatment, many expanded lesional clones remained in scalp and blood, and this persistence may partly explain relapse after treatment is stopped. TCR sequences shared between patients were less clear than in mice, possibly partly because of HLA diversity in the patient population.

Library preparation employed the immunoSEQ multiplex PCR assay. RNA was extracted from all samples and reverse transcribed into cDNA as template for TCR sequencing. First-strand cDNA was synthesized using SuperScript III with a 2:1 mix of oligo-dT and random hexamers. A synthetic immune receptor repertoire was used to gauge amplification bias, and whatever bias remained was removed computationally. Concerning the study's data processing: After raw reads were preprocessed to remove errors, the CDR3 was defined following IMGT conventions as running from the conserved cysteine to phenylalanine. Clonality was computed as 1 minus the Shannon entropy, with the entropy normalized by log2 of the number of productive unique TCRs. Scalp TCRbeta sequences were cross-referenced with sorted blood CD4 and CD8 repertoires so that the CD4 or CD8 identity of scalp clones could be inferred. TCRdb re-hosts the immuneACCESS table, in-frame sequences only. Its copies lack some clones; in the studies checked, an unresolved V gene accounts for under half of them, and the cause for the rest is not known. V, J and clone size derive from that table, while D and trimming were established from the DNA sequence. The sample records 150,000 to 200,000 clones, roughly 60% of which are singletons. The ten largest clones capture approximately 0.97% of the sample.

The TCR sequence derives from a human donor with alopecia areata. Sequencing was performed on CD4+ T cells sorted from blood, taken at week 24, from a patient treated with tofacitinib.

The CDR3 region has the sequence CASSQDSTQETQYF. The bases are TGTGCCAGCAGCCAAGACTCTACTCAAGAGACCCAGTACTTC. The receptor chain draws on TRBV14 and TRBJ2-5; the D gene identity is not certain. Measured from the cysteine to the phenylalanine, the CDR3 is 14 residues long. Just the 42-base CDR3 DNA is kept, in frame starting at base 1. V drops 0 bases and J drops 2 bases, leaving 7 bases in between. CDR1 is given as SGHDN and CDR2 as FVKESK, both from the germline V gene.